The clone carrying this TCR beta chain was picked up a small number of times. The antigen remains unidentified. The sample comes from a study of early T cells in non-severe SARS-CoV-2 infection. In the study overall: Sequenced bulk RNA came from whole blood that was unsorted, and chains were unpaired. Study outcomes and limitations: The matching step, a VDJdb search, favored anti-spike CD8 responses and missed private and CD4 specificities.

Attached unique molecular identifiers marked individual cDNA molecules. TCRdb redid the calling of the 5' RACE reads with MiXCR, one entry per CDR3 protein. Here the sample spans about 83,000 distinct CDR3 sequences, roughly an eighth being singletons. The CDR3 has 16 amino acids. In germline, CDR1 is SGHDT, CDR2 YYEEEE. V lost 0 bases and J lost 6, with 15 bases in between. Material: whole blood. The TCR sequence derives from an adult who was a healthcare worker with PCR-confirmed SARS-CoV-2 infection or an uninfected control (not recorded which). V and J are TRBV5-6 and TRBJ2-2, with D perhaps being TRBD1 or TRBD2 (5 bases each). CDR3 sequence reads: CASSLAGRSSPGELFF. CDR3 sequence (DNA): TGTGCCAGCAGCTTGGCGGGGCGGTCGTCCCCCGGGGAGCTGTTTTTT.